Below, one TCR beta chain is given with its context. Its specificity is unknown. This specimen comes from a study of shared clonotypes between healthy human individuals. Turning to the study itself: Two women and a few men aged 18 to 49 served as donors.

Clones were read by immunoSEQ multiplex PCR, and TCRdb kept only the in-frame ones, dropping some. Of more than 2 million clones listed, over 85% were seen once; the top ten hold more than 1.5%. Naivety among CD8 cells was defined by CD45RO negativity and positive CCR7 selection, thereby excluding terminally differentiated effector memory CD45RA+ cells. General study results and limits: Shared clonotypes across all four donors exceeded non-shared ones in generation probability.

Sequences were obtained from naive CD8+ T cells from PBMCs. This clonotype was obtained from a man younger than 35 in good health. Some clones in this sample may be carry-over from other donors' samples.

The CDR3 DNA reads as TGTGCTAGTGGCACCGGACAGGTTGGGACTGAAGCTTTCTTT. This gives the protein CASGTGQVGTEAFF. The rearrangement uses TRBV12-5 and TRBJ1-1, with 7 nucleotides matching TRBD1. In germline, CDR1 is LGHNT, CDR2 FRNRAP. J gave up 5 bases and V 6 bases, and 9 bases lay outside the gene matches. This CDR3 region has 14 residues. Full variable domain (rest looked up from reference TRBV12-5 and TRBJ1-1): DARVTQTPRHKVTEMGQEVTMRCQPILGHNTVFWYRQTMMQGLELLAYFRNRAPLDDSGMPKDRFSAEMPDATLATLKIQPSEPRDSAVYFCASGTGQVGTEAFFGQGTRLTVV.